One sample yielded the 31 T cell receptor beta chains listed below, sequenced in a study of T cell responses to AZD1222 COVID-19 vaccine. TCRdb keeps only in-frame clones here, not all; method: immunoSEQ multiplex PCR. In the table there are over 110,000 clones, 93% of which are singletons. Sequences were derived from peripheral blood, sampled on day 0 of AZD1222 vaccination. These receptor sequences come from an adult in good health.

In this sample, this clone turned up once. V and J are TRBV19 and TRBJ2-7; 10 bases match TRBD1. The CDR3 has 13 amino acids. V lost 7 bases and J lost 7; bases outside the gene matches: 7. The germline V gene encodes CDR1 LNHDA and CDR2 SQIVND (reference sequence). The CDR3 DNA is TGTGCCAGTAAGGGACAGGGGATGAGGGAGCAGTACTTC. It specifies CASKGQGMREQYF.

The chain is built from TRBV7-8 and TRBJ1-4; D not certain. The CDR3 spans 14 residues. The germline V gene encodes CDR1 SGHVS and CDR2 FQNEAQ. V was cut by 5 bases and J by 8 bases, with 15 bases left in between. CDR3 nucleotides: TGTGCCAGCAGCCCTGCTGTTTTCAACGAAAAACTGTTTTTT. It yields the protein CASSPAVFNEKLFF.

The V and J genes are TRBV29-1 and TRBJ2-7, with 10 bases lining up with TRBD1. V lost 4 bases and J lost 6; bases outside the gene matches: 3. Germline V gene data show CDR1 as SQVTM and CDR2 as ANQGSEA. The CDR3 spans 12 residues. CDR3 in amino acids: CSVVTGGGEQYF. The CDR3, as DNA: TGCAGCGTTGTGACAGGGGGCGGCGAGCAGTACTTC.

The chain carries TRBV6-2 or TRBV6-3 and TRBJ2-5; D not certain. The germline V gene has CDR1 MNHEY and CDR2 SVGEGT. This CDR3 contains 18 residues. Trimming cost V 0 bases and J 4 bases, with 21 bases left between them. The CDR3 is CASSYSKLRERLPETQYF. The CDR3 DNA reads TGTGCCAGCAGTTACTCGAAGTTGAGAGAGAGACTCCCAGAGACCCAGTACTTC.

The CDR3 DNA is TGTGCCACCAGTGATCCGGGACAGGGAGTCCATGAGCAGTTCTTC. This encodes CATSDPGQGVHEQFF. V is TRBV24-1 and J is TRBJ2-1; 9 positions match TRBD1. J gave up 8 bases and V 3 bases, and 7 bases lay outside the gene matches. Germline CDR1 KGHDR, CDR2 SFDVKD. The CDR3 extends over 15 amino acids.

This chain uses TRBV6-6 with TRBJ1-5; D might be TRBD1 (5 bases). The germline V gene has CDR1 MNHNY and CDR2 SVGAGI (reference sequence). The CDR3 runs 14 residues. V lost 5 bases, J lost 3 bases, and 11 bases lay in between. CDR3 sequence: CASSPGLTNQPQHF. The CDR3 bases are TGTGCCAGCAGTCCGGGACTCACCAATCAGCCCCAGCATTTT.

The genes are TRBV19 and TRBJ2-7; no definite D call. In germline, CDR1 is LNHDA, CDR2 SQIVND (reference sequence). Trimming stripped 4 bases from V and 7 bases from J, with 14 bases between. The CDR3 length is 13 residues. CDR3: CASSTTVLGEQYF. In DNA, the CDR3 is TGTGCCAGTAGTACGACCGTCTTGGGGGAGCAGTACTTC.

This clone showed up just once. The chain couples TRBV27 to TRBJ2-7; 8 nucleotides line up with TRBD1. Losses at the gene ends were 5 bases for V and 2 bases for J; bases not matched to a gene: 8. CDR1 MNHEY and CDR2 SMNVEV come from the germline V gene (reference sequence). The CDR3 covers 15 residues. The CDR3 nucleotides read TGTGCCAGCAGTCCCAGCTGGACAGGGACCTACGAGCAGTACTTC. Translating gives CASSPSWTGTYEQYF.

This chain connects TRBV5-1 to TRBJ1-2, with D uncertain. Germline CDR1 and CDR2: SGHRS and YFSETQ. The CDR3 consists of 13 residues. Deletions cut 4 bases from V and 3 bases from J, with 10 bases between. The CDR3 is CASSADGDYGYTF. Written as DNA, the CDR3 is TGCGCCAGCAGCGCTGACGGAGACTATGGCTACACCTTC. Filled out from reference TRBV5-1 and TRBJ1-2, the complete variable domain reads KAGVTQTPRYLIKTRGQQVTLSCSPISGHRSVSWYQQTPGQGLQFLFEYFSETQRNKGNFPGRFSGRQFSNSRSEMNVSTLELGDSALYLCASSADGDYGYTFGSGTRLTVV.

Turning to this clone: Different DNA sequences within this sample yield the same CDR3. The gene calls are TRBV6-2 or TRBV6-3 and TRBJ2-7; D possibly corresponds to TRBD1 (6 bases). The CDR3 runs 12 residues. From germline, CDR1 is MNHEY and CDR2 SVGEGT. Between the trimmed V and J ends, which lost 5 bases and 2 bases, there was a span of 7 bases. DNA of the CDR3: TGTGCCAGCAGTCGGACAGCCTACGAGCAGTACTTC. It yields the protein CASSRTAYEQYF.

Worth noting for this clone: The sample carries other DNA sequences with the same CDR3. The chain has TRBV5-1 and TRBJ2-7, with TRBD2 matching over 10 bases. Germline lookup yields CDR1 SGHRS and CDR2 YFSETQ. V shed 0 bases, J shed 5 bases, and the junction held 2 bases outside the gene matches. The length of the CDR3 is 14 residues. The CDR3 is CASSLGLAGDEQYF. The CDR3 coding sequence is TGCGCCAGCAGCTTGGGCCTAGCGGGGGACGAGCAGTACTTC.

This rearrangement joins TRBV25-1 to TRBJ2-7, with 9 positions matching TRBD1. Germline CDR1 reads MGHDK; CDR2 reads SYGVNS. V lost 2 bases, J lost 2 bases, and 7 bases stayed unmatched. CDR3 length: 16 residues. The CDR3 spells CASSEEDRDRAYEQYF. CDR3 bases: TGTGCCAGCAGTGAAGAAGACCGGGACAGGGCCTACGAGCAGTACTTC.

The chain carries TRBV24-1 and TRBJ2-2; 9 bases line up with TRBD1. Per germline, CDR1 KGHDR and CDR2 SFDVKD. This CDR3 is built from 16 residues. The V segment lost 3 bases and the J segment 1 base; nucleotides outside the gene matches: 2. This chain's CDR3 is CATSDGDRVNTGELFF. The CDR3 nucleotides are TGTGCCACCAGTGATGGGGACAGGGTGAACACCGGGGAGCTGTTTTTT.

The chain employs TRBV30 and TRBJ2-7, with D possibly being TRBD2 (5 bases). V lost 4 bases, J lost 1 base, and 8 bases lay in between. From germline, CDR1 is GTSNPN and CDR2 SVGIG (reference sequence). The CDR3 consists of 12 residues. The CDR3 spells CAWTRGSYEQYF. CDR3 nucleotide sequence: TGTGCCTGGACTCGGGGATCCTACGAGCAGTACTTC.

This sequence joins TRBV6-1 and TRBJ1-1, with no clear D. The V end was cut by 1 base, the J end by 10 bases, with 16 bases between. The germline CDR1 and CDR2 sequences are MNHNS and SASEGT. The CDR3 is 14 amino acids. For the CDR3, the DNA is TGTGCCAGCAGTGAAGGTAAGGGTAGGATGCGAGCTTTCTTT. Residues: CASSEGKGRMRAFF.

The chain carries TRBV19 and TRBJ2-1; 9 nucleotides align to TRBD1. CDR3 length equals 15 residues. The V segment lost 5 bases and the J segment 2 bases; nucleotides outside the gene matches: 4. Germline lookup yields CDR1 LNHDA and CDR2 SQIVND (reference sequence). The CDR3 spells CASSGTGRPYNEQFF. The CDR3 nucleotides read TGTGCCAGTAGTGGGACAGGGCGGCCCTACAATGAGCAGTTCTTC.

The CDR3 spells CAGELARGEQFF. The CDR3 DNA reads as TGTGCCGGTGAACTAGCGAGGGGCGAGCAGTTCTTC. The chain uses TRBV2 and TRBJ2-1; the match to TRBD2 covers 7 bases. Looked up from germline, CDR1 is SNHLY and CDR2 is FYNNEI. CDR3 length: 12 amino acids. The V gene end was trimmed by 11 bases and the J gene end by 10 bases; junction bases not matched to a gene: 11. The full variable domain, in which reference TRBV2 and TRBJ2-1 provide the parts outside the CDR3, is EPEVTQTPSHQVTQMGQEVILRCVPISNHLYFYWYRQILGQKVEFLVSFYNNEISEKSEIFDDQFSVERPDGSNFTLKIRSTKLEDSAMYFCAGELARGEQFFGPGTRLTVL.

The CDR3 DNA reads TGTGCCAGCAGCAGAATCAGGGTAAGGGATACTGAAGCTTTCTTT. This sequence encodes CASSRIRVRDTEAFF. The V and J genes are TRBV11-2 and TRBJ1-1; tentatively, D is TRBD1 (5 bases). Trimming took off 5 bases at V and 5 bases at J, with 18 bases between the two ends. The CDR3 has 15 amino acids. Per the germline V gene, CDR1 is SGHAT and CDR2 is FQNNGV.

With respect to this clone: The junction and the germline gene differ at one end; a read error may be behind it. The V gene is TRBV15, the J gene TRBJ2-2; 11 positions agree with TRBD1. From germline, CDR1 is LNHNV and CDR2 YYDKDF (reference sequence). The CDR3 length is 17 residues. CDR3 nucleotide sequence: TGTGCCACCAGCCGAGATCTCGGGACAGGGGGTCCCGGGGAGCTGTTTTTT. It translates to CATSRDLGTGGPGELFF.

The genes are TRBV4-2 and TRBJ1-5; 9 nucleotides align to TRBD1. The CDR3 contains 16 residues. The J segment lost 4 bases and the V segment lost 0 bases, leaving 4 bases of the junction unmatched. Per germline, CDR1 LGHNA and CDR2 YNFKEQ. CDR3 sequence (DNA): TGTGCCAGCAGCCAAGATCCCGGACAGGGGAATCAGCCCCAGCATTTT. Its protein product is CASSQDPGQGNQPQHF.

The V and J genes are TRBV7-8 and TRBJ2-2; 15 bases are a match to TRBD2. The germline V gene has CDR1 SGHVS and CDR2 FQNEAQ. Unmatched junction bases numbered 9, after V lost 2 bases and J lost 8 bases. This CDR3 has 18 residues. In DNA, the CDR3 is TGTGCCAGCAGCTTATTTCTCCGGACTAGCGGGAGGGGAGGGGAGCTGTTTTTT. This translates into CASSLFLRTSGRGGELFF.

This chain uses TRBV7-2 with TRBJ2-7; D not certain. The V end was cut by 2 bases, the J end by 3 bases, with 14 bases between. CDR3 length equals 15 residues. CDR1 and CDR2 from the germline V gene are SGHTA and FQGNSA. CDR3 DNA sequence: TGTGCCAGCAGCTTATCTGGCGGACCCAACTACGAGCAGTACTTC. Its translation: CASSLSGGPNYEQYF.

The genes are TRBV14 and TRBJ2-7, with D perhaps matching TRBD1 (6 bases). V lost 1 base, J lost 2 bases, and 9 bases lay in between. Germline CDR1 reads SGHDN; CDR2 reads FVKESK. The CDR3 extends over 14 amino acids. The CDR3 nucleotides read TGTGCCAGCAGCCAAGCACAGGGTCCCTACGAGCAGTACTTC. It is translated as CASSQAQGPYEQYF.

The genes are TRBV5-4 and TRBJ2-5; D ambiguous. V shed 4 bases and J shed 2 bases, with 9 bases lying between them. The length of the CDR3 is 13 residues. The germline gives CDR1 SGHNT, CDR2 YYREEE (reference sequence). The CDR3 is CASSVGSQETQYF. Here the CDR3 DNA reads TGTGCCAGCAGCGTGGGGTCACAAGAGACCCAGTACTTC.

CDR3: CASASGGHEQYF. For the CDR3, the DNA is TGCGCCAGCGCCTCAGGGGGCCACGAGCAGTACTTC. The chain employs TRBV5-1 and TRBJ2-7; 8 positions match TRBD1. The CDR3 consists of 12 residues. V was clipped by 7 bases and J by 5 bases; unmatched bases: 5. Germline assignment: CDR1 SGHRS and CDR2 YFSETQ.

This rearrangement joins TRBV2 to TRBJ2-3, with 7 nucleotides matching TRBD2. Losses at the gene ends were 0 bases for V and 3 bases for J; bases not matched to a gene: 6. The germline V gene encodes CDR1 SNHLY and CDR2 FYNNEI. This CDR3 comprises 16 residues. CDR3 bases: TGTGCCAGCAGTGAAGCGAGGCTAGCGGAGACAGATACGCAGTATTTT. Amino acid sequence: CASSEARLAETDTQYF. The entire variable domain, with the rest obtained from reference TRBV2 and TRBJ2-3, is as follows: EPEVTQTPSHQVTQMGQEVILRCVPISNHLYFYWYRQILGQKVEFLVSFYNNEISEKSEIFDDQFSVERPDGSNFTLKIRSTKLEDSAMYFCASSEARLAETDTQYFGPGTRLTVL.

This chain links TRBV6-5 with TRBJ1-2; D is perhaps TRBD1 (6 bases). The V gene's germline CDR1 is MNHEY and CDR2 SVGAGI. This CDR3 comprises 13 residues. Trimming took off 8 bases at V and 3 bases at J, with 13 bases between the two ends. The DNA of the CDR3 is TGTGCCAGCGCCCGGACAGCCGACTATGGCTACACCTTC. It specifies CASARTADYGYTF.

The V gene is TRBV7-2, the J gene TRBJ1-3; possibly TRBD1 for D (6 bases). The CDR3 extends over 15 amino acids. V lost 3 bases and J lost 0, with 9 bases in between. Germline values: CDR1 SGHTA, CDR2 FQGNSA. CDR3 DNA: TGTGCCAGCAGCTTTCAGGGGATCTCTGGAAACACCATATATTTT. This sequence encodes CASSFQGISGNTIYF.

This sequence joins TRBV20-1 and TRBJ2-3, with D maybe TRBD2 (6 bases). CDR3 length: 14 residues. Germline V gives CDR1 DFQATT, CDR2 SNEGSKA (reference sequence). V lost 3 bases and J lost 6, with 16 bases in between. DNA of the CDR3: TGCAGTGCTAGTATCGGGAGCGCCTCCGATACGCAGTATTTT. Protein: CSASIGSASDTQYF.

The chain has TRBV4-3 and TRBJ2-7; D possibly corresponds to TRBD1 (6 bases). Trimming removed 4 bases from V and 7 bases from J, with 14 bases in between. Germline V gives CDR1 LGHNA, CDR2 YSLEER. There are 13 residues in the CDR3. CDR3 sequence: CASSLQKGDEQYF. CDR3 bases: TGCGCCAGCAGCCTTCAAAAGGGGGATGAGCAGTACTTC.

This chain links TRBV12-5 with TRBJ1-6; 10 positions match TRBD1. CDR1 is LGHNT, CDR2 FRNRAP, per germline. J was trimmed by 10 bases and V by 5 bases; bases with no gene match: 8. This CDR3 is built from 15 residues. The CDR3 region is CASGARRDRGSPLHF. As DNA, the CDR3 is TGTGCTAGTGGTGCCCGTCGGGACAGGGGCTCACCCCTCCACTTT.